This T cell receptor beta chain originates from a study of CD8+ T cells in alopecia areata. Study-level information: Treated patients were dosed with oral tofacitinib, taking 5 to 10 mg twice daily.

Alopecia areata patients provided lesional scalp punch biopsies and peripheral blood, both collected for the study. The sequencing template was cDNA reverse transcribed from extracted RNA. TCRdb's table, derived via immunoSEQ multiplex PCR, lists solely in-frame clones and lacks some. Of 15,000 to 20,000 clones detected, more than 60% appear once; the ten largest clones hold around 5.6%. Points on this clone: Its specificity is unknown.

Germline loops: CDR1 MNHEY, CDR2 SVGAGI. The CDR3 has 16 amino acids. The germline V and J ends were trimmed by 3 bases and 2 bases, with 13 bases remaining between them. General study points: Alphabeta T cells residing in normal skin are also sequenced in scalp samples.

The TCR originated in a human donor with alopecia areata. This chain joins TRBV6-5 and TRBJ2-2; no definite D call. The sample in question was skin, obtained at week 0. The CDR3 DNA follows: TGTGCCAGCAGTTATAGAGCAGTATCCAACACCGGGGAGCTGTTTTTT. It encodes CASSYRAVSNTGELFF.